This T cell receptor beta chain was documented in a study of radiotherapy plus CTLA-4 blockade in lung cancer. Clones were read by immunoSEQ multiplex PCR, and TCRdb kept only the in-frame ones, dropping some. The repertoire holds tens of thousands of clones, with about 73% as singletons. CDR1 is MGHRA, CDR2 YSYEKL, per germline. The CDR3 sequence is 18 residues long. Trimming took 0 bases from V and 4 from J; bases not matched to a gene: 12. The receptor was isolated from a human donor with non-small cell lung cancer who had stable disease on radiotherapy plus ipilimumab. Sequencing used peripheral blood, obtained from a patient treated with radiotherapy plus ipilimumab. V gene TRBV4-1 combines with J gene TRBJ2-1, with 7 bases fitting TRBD2. CDR3 DNA: TGCGCCAGCAGCCAAGATTCTTTGGCGGGAGTGGGGTACAATGAGCAGTTCTTC. This sequence encodes CASSQDSLAGVGYNEQFF.